Each of the 27 T cell receptor beta chains below was sequenced from the same sample in a study of shared clonotypes between healthy human individuals. Here immunoSEQ multiplex PCR was the method, and the copy in TCRdb shows in-frame clones only, minus some. The sample has some 1 million clones, 60% to 80% seen once. Sequencing input: memory CD4+ T cells sorted from blood. The subset was: CD45RA-negative fraction. These receptors were collected from a man between 18 and 29 years old in good health.

This chain links TRBV9 with TRBJ2-1, with 12 bases matching TRBD2. There are 15 residues in the CDR3. V was pared by 0 bases and J by 9 bases, with 4 bases of the junction left unmatched. Germline values: CDR1 SGDLS, CDR2 YYNGEE. CDR3 in DNA: TGTGCCAGCAGCGTAGGGACTAGCGGGATTGGTGAGCAGTTCTTC. Its translation is CASSVGTSGIGEQFF.

This clone was seen repeatedly, ten times or more. This chain joins TRBV5-6 and TRBJ2-5; perhaps TRBD1 as D (6 bases). Germline CDR1 SGHDT, CDR2 YYEEEE. The CDR3 runs to 15 residues. Trimming shortened V by 2 bases and J by 4 bases, and 15 bases separated the two germline ends. The CDR3, as DNA: TGTGCCAGCAGCTTTCGGCGCCTAGGGGGAGAGACCCAGTACTTC. Protein sequence: CASSFRRLGGETQYF. The whole variable domain, filled in from reference TRBV5-6 and TRBJ2-5, reads DAGVTQSPTHLIKTRGQQVTLRCSPKSGHDTVSWYQQALGQGPQFIFQYYEEEERQRGNFPDRFSGHQFPNYSSELNVNALLLGDSALYLCASSFRRLGGETQYFGPGTRLLVL.

The J gene is TRBJ2-1, the V gene TRBV5-1; the D is unclear. CDR3 length: 16 amino acids. The V end was cut by 0 bases, the J end by 0 bases, with 10 bases between. Germline V gene lookup returns CDR1 SGHRS and CDR2 YFSETQ. The CDR3 coding sequence is TGCGCCAGCAGCTTGGCCCCCGGAAGCTCCTACAATGAGCAGTTCTTC. Translating gives CASSLAPGSSYNEQFF.

CDR3 loop: CASSREGKDYGYTF. As DNA, the CDR3 is TGTGCCAGCTCCCGGGAGGGGAAGGACTATGGCTACACCTTC. This sequence joins TRBV18 and TRBJ1-2; a weak D match, TRBD1 (5 bases). The CDR3 is 14 residues long. The germline V gene has CDR1 KGHSH and CDR2 LQKENI. The V and J ends lost 6 bases and 3 bases respectively, with 14 bases between them. Full variable domain (remainder filled in from reference TRBV18 and TRBJ1-2): NAGVMQNPRHLVRRRGQEARLRCSPMKGHSHVYWYRQLPEEGLKFMVYLQKENIIDESGMPKERFSAEFPKEGPSILRIQQVVRGDSAAYFCASSREGKDYGYTFGSGTRLTVV.

The chain carries TRBV5-1 and TRBJ1-4; D remains unclear. The V and J ends lost 0 bases and 0 bases respectively, with 9 bases between them. The CDR3 runs to 16 residues. CDR1 and CDR2 from the germline V gene are SGHRS and YFSETQ. This chain's CDR3 is CASSLGAPATNEKLFF. The CDR3 DNA reads TGCGCCAGCAGCTTGGGGGCACCTGCAACTAATGAAAAACTGTTTTTT.

The rearrangement joins TRBV9 to TRBJ2-2; D remains ambiguous. CDR3 size: 13 residues. Germline CDR1 is SGDLS and CDR2 is YYNGEE. Trimming took off 0 bases at V and 3 bases at J, with 3 bases between the two ends. This CDR3 is CASSVAYTGELFF. DNA for the CDR3: TGTGCCAGCAGCGTAGCATACACCGGGGAGCTGTTTTTT.

This chain connects TRBV10-3 to TRBJ2-2; D is possibly TRBD2 (6 bases). V dropped 5 bases and J dropped 2 bases, with 12 bases sitting between them. The germline gives CDR1 ENHRY, CDR2 SYGVKD. The CDR3 sequence is 15 residues long. The CDR3 DNA reads TGTGCCATCAGTCCCGGGGGTCTAAACACCGGGGAGCTGTTTTTT. It encodes CAISPGGLNTGELFF.

J is TRBJ2-1 and V is TRBV6-4, with D hard to call. The V gene lost 5 bases and the J gene lost 1 base, with 12 bases spanning the gap. The germline V gene has CDR1 MRHNA and CDR2 SNTAGT. This CDR3 has 15 residues. This chain's CDR3 is CASSQHHRSYNEQFF. The CDR3 DNA sequence: TGTGCCAGCAGTCAACACCACCGTTCCTACAATGAGCAGTTCTTC.

V is TRBV13 and J is TRBJ2-7; a weak D match, TRBD2 (5 bases). In germline, CDR1 is PRHDT, CDR2 FYEKMQ (reference sequence). V lost 4 bases, J lost 1 base, and 11 bases lay in between. The CDR3 consists of 14 residues. Here the CDR3 reads CASSSRTGSYEQYF. CDR3 in DNA: TGTGCCAGCAGCTCAAGGACTGGTTCCTACGAGCAGTACTTC.

Notes on this clone: Different DNA sequences within this sample yield the same CDR3. The CDR3 spells CASSLDGGASTEAFF. DNA of the CDR3: TGCGCCAGCAGCTTGGATGGGGGGGCAAGCACTGAAGCTTTCTTT. The rearrangement uses TRBV5-1 and TRBJ1-1; D is perhaps TRBD1 (6 bases). The V end was cut by 0 bases, the J end by 4 bases, with 13 bases between. The CDR3 contains 15 residues. Looked up from germline, CDR1 is SGHRS and CDR2 is YFSETQ.

This clone was recorded only once. The chain combines TRBV15 with TRBJ2-7; 9 nucleotides align to TRBD1. CDR3 size: 17 residues. Trimming at V came to 0 bases and at J to 7 bases, leaving 13 bases not matched to a gene. Germline V gene sequence: CDR1 LNHNV, CDR2 YYDKDF (reference sequence). The CDR3 sequence: CATSRDLPGQGSGEQYF. In nucleotides, the CDR3 is TGTGCCACCAGCAGAGACCTCCCGGGACAGGGATCGGGAGAGCAGTACTTC. The full variable domain, rest sourced from reference TRBV15 and TRBJ2-7, is DAMVIQNPRYQVTQFGKPVTLSCSQTLNHNVMYWYQQKSSQAPKLLFHYYDKDFNNEADTPDNFQSRRPNTSFCFLDIRSPGLGDTAMYLCATSRDLPGQGSGEQYFGPGTRLTVT.

As concerns this clone: Being one base from a much bigger clone, this may be a read error. J is TRBJ1-1 and V is TRBV7-3; TRBD1 is a possible D gene (6 bases). There are 14 residues in the CDR3. Per germline, CDR1 SGHTA and CDR2 FQGTGA. V was pared by 3 bases and J by 2 bases, with 10 bases between. CDR3: CASSFAGANTEAFF. As DNA, the CDR3 is TGTGCCAGCAGCTTCGCGGGGGCCAACACTGAAGCTTTCTTT.

V usage is TRBV7-9 and J usage is TRBJ1-1, with 7 bases aligning to TRBD1. This CDR3 spans 15 amino acids. V lost 1 base, J lost 1 base, and 3 bases stayed unmatched. Per the germline V gene, CDR1 is SEHNR and CDR2 is FQNEAQ (reference sequence). DNA for the CDR3: TGTGCCAGCAGCTTAGGACGGACAGGGAACACTGAAGCTTTCTTT. Its protein product is CASSLGRTGNTEAFF. Supplemented by reference TRBV7-9 and TRBJ1-1, the full variable domain reads DTGVSQNPRHKITKRGQNVTFRCDPISEHNRLYWYRQTLGQGPEFLTYFQNEAQLEKSRLLSDRFSAERPKGSFSTLEIQRTEQGDSAMYLCASSLGRTGNTEAFFGQGTRLTVV.

This clone has only a few counts. The chain recombines TRBV10-3 with TRBJ1-1; tentatively, D is TRBD1 (6 bases). Germline CDR1 reads ENHRY; CDR2 reads SYGVKD. The CDR3 contains 11 residues. V lost 6 bases to trimming and J lost 5 bases, with 7 bases between them. CDR3 in DNA: TGTGCCATCAGCAGGGGTACTGAAGCTTTCTTT. As protein: CAISRGTEAFF.

The chain recombines TRBV6-5 with TRBJ2-7, with 7 bases matching TRBD1. This CDR3 is 15 amino acids long. V shed 2 bases, J shed 0 bases, and the junction held 4 bases outside the gene matches. The germline V gene has CDR1 MNHEY and CDR2 SVGAGI. Here the CDR3 DNA reads TGTGCCAGCAGTTACGGGGGACAGTACTCCTACGAGCAGTACTTC. As protein: CASSYGGQYSYEQYF.

The chain uses TRBV27 and TRBJ2-7; unclear D gene. Germline-derived CDR1 and CDR2 are MNHEY and SMNVEV (reference sequence). The V gene lost 5 bases and the J gene lost 1 base, with 12 bases spanning the gap. The CDR3 loop spans 14 amino acids. This CDR3 reads CASSPRVQSYEQYF. The CDR3 DNA reads TGTGCCAGCAGTCCCCGCGTACAGTCCTACGAGCAGTACTTC.

Worth noting for this clone: Being one base from a much bigger clone, this may be a read error. Other nucleotide sequences in the sample specify the same CDR3. This sequence joins TRBV5-6 and TRBJ1-3; weak D call: TRBD1 (6 bases). The CDR3 has 14 residues. The V end was cut by 1 base, the J end by 1 base, with 6 bases between. Germline V gene lookup returns CDR1 SGHDT and CDR2 YYEEEE. CDR3 in DNA: TGTGCCAGCAGCTTGACAGGGTCTGGAAACACCATATATTTT. Its translation is CASSLTGSGNTIYF.

The chain links TRBV19 to TRBJ1-2; D remains unclear. V dropped 5 bases and J dropped 4 bases, with 14 bases sitting between them. Germline CDR1 is LNHDA and CDR2 is SQIVND (reference sequence). The CDR3 is made up of 14 amino acids. CDR3 nucleotide sequence: TGTGCCAGTAGTTCTAGGACTGCCGTCTATGGCTACACCTTC. Encoded protein: CASSSRTAVYGYTF.

The chain employs TRBV27 and TRBJ1-2, with TRBD1 matching over 9 bases. The CDR3 sequence is 14 residues long. Unmatched junction bases numbered 14, after V lost 5 bases and J lost 13 bases. The germline V gene has CDR1 MNHEY and CDR2 SMNVEV (reference sequence). The CDR3 spells CASSASRTGVLSTF. DNA of the CDR3: TGTGCCAGCAGTGCTAGTAGGACAGGGGTTTTGAGCACCTTC.

The chain carries TRBV9 and TRBJ1-2, with D perhaps matching TRBD1 (5 bases). The V end was cut by 0 bases, the J end by 11 bases, with 8 bases between. This CDR3 is 11 amino acids long. Germline CDR1 reads SGDLS; CDR2 reads YYNGEE. Here the CDR3 reads CASSVDGGYTF. The CDR3 DNA is TGTGCCAGCAGCGTAGATGGGGGATACACCTTC.

This chain joins TRBV25-1 and TRBJ1-6; possible D gene TRBD1, 5 bases. The germline gives CDR1 MGHDK, CDR2 SYGVNS. The CDR3 runs to 13 residues. Trimming removed 5 bases at V and 9 bases at J, with 11 bases between. The CDR3 bases are TGTGCCAGCAGTTGGCAGGGAGGTTCACCCCTCCACTTT. This translates into CASSWQGGSPLHF.

This sequence joins TRBV13 and TRBJ2-4; TRBD1 or TRBD2 may be the D gene (6 bases each). This CDR3 contains 16 residues. Germline CDR1 PRHDT, CDR2 FYEKMQ (reference sequence). Trimming cost V 5 bases and J 0 bases, with 14 bases left between them. CDR3 DNA sequence: TGTGCCAGCAGCCCTTCCAGGGGACTAGCCAAAAACATTCAGTACTTC. Amino acid sequence: CASSPSRGLAKNIQYF.

This clone was seen a handful of times. V is TRBV19 and J is TRBJ1-2; tentatively, D is TRBD1 (5 bases). The CDR3 sequence is 12 residues long. The germline V gene has CDR1 LNHDA and CDR2 SQIVND (reference sequence). The germline V and J ends were trimmed by 4 bases and 5 bases, with 8 bases remaining between them. The CDR3 sequence is CASSTRQYGYTF. The CDR3 DNA follows: TGTGCCAGTAGTACCCGACAGTATGGCTACACCTTC. The full variable domain, rest sourced from reference TRBV19 and TRBJ1-2, is DGGITQSPKYLFRKEGQNVTLSCEQNLNHDAMYWYRQDPGQGLRLIYYSQIVNDFQKGDIAEGYSVSREKKESFPLTVTSAQKNPTAFYLCASSTRQYGYTFGSGTRLTVV.

V gene TRBV4-1 combines with J gene TRBJ2-3; D remains unclear. Germline CDR1 and CDR2: MGHRA and YSYEKL. This CDR3 contains 14 residues. Between the trimmed V and J ends, which lost 1 base and 2 bases, there was a span of 7 bases. CDR3 in DNA: TGCGCCAGCAGCCAAGGAGAACTCACAGATACGCAGTATTTT. Amino acid sequence: CASSQGELTDTQYF.

The chain's CDR3 is CAWSQGITSSGNTIYF. CDR3 in DNA: TGTGCCTGGAGCCAGGGGATAACCAGCTCTGGAAACACCATATATTTT. The chain has TRBV30 and TRBJ1-3; D might be TRBD1 (6 bases). Germline lookup yields CDR1 GTSNPN and CDR2 SVGIG (reference sequence). V lost 3 bases to trimming and J lost 0 bases, with 15 bases between them. The CDR3 runs 16 residues.

Remarks on this clone: The sample holds other DNA sequences that translate to the same CDR3. The chain joins TRBV18 to TRBJ1-6; D is ambiguous. This CDR3 is built from 15 residues. Germline CDR1 reads KGHSH; CDR2 reads LQKENI. The germline V and J ends were trimmed by 4 bases and 0 bases, with 7 bases remaining between them. The CDR3, as DNA: TGTGCCAGCTCACTTCAAAGCTCCTATAATTCACCCCTCCACTTT. This translates into CASSLQSSYNSPLHF.

The sample holds many counts of this clone. J is TRBJ2-2 and V is TRBV6-6, with 7 bases lining up with TRBD1. This CDR3 region has 15 residues. The germline V gene encodes CDR1 MNHNY and CDR2 SVGAGI (reference sequence). The CDR3 DNA reads TGTGCGGCCAAACCCCCGGCAGGGGGCACCGGGGAGCTGTTTTTT. Translation gives CAAKPPAGGTGELFF.